The 24 T cell receptor beta chains given below trace back to one sample, sequenced in a study of blood T cell repertoires in COVID-19. The repertoire was sequenced with immunoSEQ multiplex PCR; TCRdb's copy has only in-frame clones and lacks some. The data contain 60,000 to 70,000 clones, 91% of them singletons. The source material was peripheral blood. Receptor source: a human donor in a cohort sampled during active COVID-19.

The V gene is TRBV12-3 or TRBV12-4, the J gene TRBJ2-5, with 7 bases fitting TRBD1. CDR3 length: 12 residues. With V trimmed by 6 bases and J by 5 bases, 3 bases remained unmatched. In DNA, the CDR3 is TGTGCCAGCAGGCCGGACAGGGAGACCCAGTACTTC. This sequence encodes CASRPDRETQYF.

The chain recombines TRBV5-1 with TRBJ2-2; TRBD2 matches 11 bases. Germline V lookup: CDR1 SGHRS, CDR2 YFSETQ. The V and J ends lost 4 bases and 3 bases, in that order; junction bases with no gene match: 8. The CDR3 is made up of 17 amino acids. The CDR3 region is CASSPQLAGVDTGELFF. CDR3 nucleotide sequence: TGCGCCAGCAGCCCCCAACTAGCGGGAGTCGACACCGGGGAGCTGTTTTTT.

Notes on this clone: This CDR3 is also generated by other DNA sequences in the sample. The rearrangement links TRBV29-1 to TRBJ1-1; D possibly corresponds to TRBD1 (5 bases). Trimming removed 6 bases from V and 0 bases from J, with 11 bases in between. Germline CDR1 is SQVTM and CDR2 is ANQGSEA. The length of the CDR3 is 13 residues. CDR3 sequence (DNA): TGCAGCGTGGGTCAGGGCTTGAACACTGAAGCTTTCTTT. Amino acids: CSVGQGLNTEAFF.

The CDR3 sequence: CASREQTGDNSPLHF. Written as DNA, the CDR3 is TGTGCCAGCAGAGAGCAGACAGGGGACAATTCACCCCTCCACTTT. The chain has TRBV2 and TRBJ1-6, with 8 bases aligning to TRBD1. Germline V gives CDR1 SNHLY, CDR2 FYNNEI. The trim removed 6 bases at V and 7 bases at J, leaving 8 bases unmatched. The CDR3 is 15 amino acids.

This clone has a single count. The V call is TRBV3-1 (or the pseudogene TRBV3-2), the J call TRBJ2-3; TRBD2 agrees at 8 bases. The CDR3 loop spans 16 amino acids. Per the germline V gene, CDR1 is LGHDT and CDR2 is YNNKEL (reference sequence). Trimming took 4 bases from V and 1 from J; bases not matched to a gene: 7. CDR3 loop: CASSRSGRGGTDTQYF. In DNA form, the CDR3 reads TGTGCCAGCAGCCGGTCGGGGCGGGGGGGCACAGATACGCAGTATTTT.

This clone was counted once. The chain recombines TRBV7-2 with TRBJ2-2, with 8 bases that match TRBD2. This CDR3 contains 14 residues. Germline V gene lookup returns CDR1 SGHTA and CDR2 FQGNSA. V gave up 10 bases and J gave up 7 bases; unmatched junction bases: 11. Here the CDR3 reads CATRRGGRFGELFF. CDR3 bases: TGTGCCACTAGACGCGGGGGGCGGTTCGGGGAGCTGTTTTTT.

J is TRBJ2-1 and V is TRBV4-2; TRBD2 might be the D (6 bases). Germline V lookup: CDR1 LGHNA, CDR2 YNFKEQ. The CDR3 sequence is 16 residues long. Trimming stripped 4 bases from V and 6 bases from J, with 19 bases between. In DNA form, the CDR3 reads TGTGCCAGCAGCCTATCCACGGGAGTGGGGGGCAATGAGCAGTTCTTC. Residues: CASSLSTGVGGNEQFF.

The J gene is TRBJ2-1, the V gene TRBV11-2; 8 bases match TRBD2. Germline CDR1 reads SGHAT; CDR2 reads FQNNGV. With V trimmed by 1 base and J by 13 bases, 9 bases remained unmatched. This CDR3 is built from 14 residues. The CDR3 reads CASSLASEGTRQFF. Here the CDR3 DNA reads TGTGCCAGCAGCTTAGCGTCGGAAGGGACTAGACAGTTCTTC. The complete variable domain, with remaining parts taken from reference TRBV11-2 and TRBJ2-1, reads EAGVAQSPRYKIIEKRQSVAFWCNPISGHATLYWYQQILGQGPKLLIQFQNNGVVDDSQLPKDRFSAERLKGVDSTLKIQPAKLEDSAVYLCASSLASEGTRQFFGPGTRLTVL.

J is TRBJ2-3 and V is TRBV7-2, with 8 positions matching TRBD2. This CDR3 is built from 19 residues. Germline V CDR1 and CDR2: SGHTA, FQGNSA. The trim removed 3 bases at V and 0 bases at J, leaving 14 bases unmatched. The CDR3 loop is CASSLAITGGSTSTDTQYF. CDR3 nucleotides: TGTGCCAGCAGCTTGGCAATAACGGGGGGGTCAACTAGCACAGATACGCAGTATTTT. The full variable domain, with the rest looked up from reference TRBV7-2 and TRBJ2-3, is GAGVSQSPSNKVTEKGKDVELRCDPISGHTALYWYRQSLGQGLEFLIYFQGNSAPDKSGLPSDRFSAERTGGSVSTLTIQRTQQEDSAVYLCASSLAITGGSTSTDTQYFGPGTRLTVL.

The rearrangement uses TRBV29-1 and TRBJ1-2, with 8 bases fitting TRBD1. V lost 7 bases to trimming and J lost 8 bases; unmatched junction nucleotides: 9. Germline assignment: CDR1 SQVTM and CDR2 ANQGSEA. The length of the CDR3 is 12 residues. CDR3 region: CSAHGQGNGYTF. CDR3 DNA sequence: TGCAGCGCCCACGGACAGGGTAACGGCTACACCTTC.

The chain recombines TRBV10-3 with TRBJ1-1; 7 bases map to TRBD1. Germline values: CDR1 ENHRY, CDR2 SYGVKD. Trimming cost V 7 bases and J 0 bases; bases outside gene matches: 5. The CDR3 totals 14 residues. CDR3 nucleotide sequence: TGTGCCATCACTAAAGGGACAGTGAACACTGAAGCTTTCTTT. This gives the protein CAITKGTVNTEAFF.

This clone has more than one count but fewer than ten. J is TRBJ2-5 and V is TRBV19; 9 bases line up with TRBD1. This CDR3 is built from 16 residues. CDR1 LNHDA and CDR2 SQIVND come from the germline V gene (reference sequence). The V segment lost 2 bases and the J segment 3 bases; nucleotides outside the gene matches: 7. The CDR3 bases are TGTGCCAGTAGTATAATCGCGGGACAGGGTAAAGAGACCCAGTACTTC. Amino acid sequence: CASSIIAGQGKETQYF.

The chain couples TRBV6-5 to TRBJ2-2, with D possibly being TRBD2 (5 bases). The CDR3 contains 14 residues. Trimming left V 1 base short and J 6 bases short, with 9 bases between. Germline loops: CDR1 MNHEY, CDR2 SVGAGI. CDR3 nucleotide sequence: TGTGCCAGCAGTTACTATCCCGGGGCCGGGGAGCTGTTTTTT. This codes for CASSYYPGAGELFF.

The chain employs TRBV7-8 and TRBJ2-7; perhaps TRBD1 as D (5 bases). This CDR3 comprises 13 residues. Germline V gene lookup returns CDR1 SGHVS and CDR2 FQNEAQ. The V gene lost 1 base and the J gene lost 3 bases, with 7 bases spanning the gap. CDR3 in amino acids: CASSLGRDYEQYF. For the CDR3, the DNA is TGTGCCAGCAGCTTAGGCAGGGACTACGAGCAGTACTTC.

This sequence joins TRBV5-1 and TRBJ2-2, with a possible D match to TRBD1 (6 bases). Trimming shortened V by 0 bases and J by 6 bases, and 12 bases separated the two germline ends. The CDR3 runs to 15 residues. CDR1 is SGHRS, CDR2 YFSETQ, per germline. In DNA, the CDR3 is TGCGCCAGCAGCTTGGTAGGGGGTTCGGCCGGGGAGCTGTTTTTT. This gives the protein CASSLVGGSAGELFF.

The chain employs TRBV18 and TRBJ2-3; 11 bases match TRBD2. The CDR3 is 15 residues long. V was pared by 5 bases and J by 3 bases, with 4 bases of the junction left unmatched. Looked up from germline, CDR1 is KGHSH and CDR2 is LQKENI. CDR3 sequence: CASSNSGGATDTQYF. The CDR3 DNA reads as TGTGCCAGCTCAAATAGCGGGGGGGCGACAGATACGCAGTATTTT.

Here the CDR3 reads CASSRTSGPRNEQFF. CDR3 nucleotides: TGTGCCAGCAGCCGGACTAGCGGACCCCGCAACGAGCAGTTCTTC. This sequence joins TRBV3-1 (or the pseudogene TRBV3-2) and TRBJ2-1; 10 bases align to TRBD2. V shed 4 bases, J shed 10 bases, and the junction held 10 bases outside the gene matches. Germline CDR1 and CDR2: LGHDT and YNNKEL (reference sequence). This CDR3 is 15 amino acids long.

The chain has TRBV7-2 and TRBJ2-2; D possibly corresponds to TRBD1 (5 bases). The CDR3 is 16 amino acids. Germline-derived CDR1 and CDR2 are SGHTA and FQGNSA. V was pared by 1 base and J by 1 base, with 10 bases between. CDR3 region: CASSLVVTENTGELFF. The CDR3 DNA sequence: TGTGCCAGCAGCTTAGTAGTGACAGAGAACACCGGGGAGCTGTTTTTT.

The chain carries TRBV4-3 and TRBJ2-2, with D perhaps matching TRBD1 (5 bases). Trimming shortened V by 5 bases and J by 6 bases, and 10 bases separated the two germline ends. Germline loops: CDR1 LGHNA, CDR2 YSLEER. This CDR3 is 13 amino acids long. CDR3 loop: CASSNQGAGELFF. The CDR3 DNA sequence: TGCGCCAGCAGCAACCAAGGGGCCGGGGAGCTGTTTTTT.

V usage is TRBV27 and J usage is TRBJ1-6; TRBD1 matches at 7 bases. Germline trimming cut 2 bases from V and 8 bases from J; bases unmatched to any gene: 6. The CDR3 has 15 residues. Germline V gene lookup returns CDR1 MNHEY and CDR2 SMNVEV (reference sequence). The CDR3 DNA reads as TGTGCCAGCAGTTTACAGGGGGTCGTACATTCACCCCTCCACTTT. Protein sequence: CASSLQGVVHSPLHF.

V is TRBV7-9 and J is TRBJ1-4; 9 bases line up with TRBD1. V shed 5 bases, J shed 7 bases, and the junction held 8 bases outside the gene matches. The CDR3 contains 15 residues. CDR1 and CDR2 from the germline V gene are SEHNR and FQNEAQ (reference sequence). CDR3 nucleotides: TGTGCCAGCAGCCCGGGGGACAGGGTTTCTGAAAAACTGTTTTTT. Its protein product is CASSPGDRVSEKLFF.

The CDR3 reads CASSPIQGTYGYTF. The CDR3 DNA follows: TGTGCCAGCTCACCAATACAGGGAACCTATGGCTACACCTTC. The chain employs TRBV18 and TRBJ1-2, with D perhaps matching TRBD1 (6 bases). V was clipped by 2 bases and J by 4 bases, with 11 bases between them. In germline, CDR1 is KGHSH, CDR2 LQKENI. This CDR3 spans 14 amino acids. Based on the CDR3 plus reference TRBV18 and TRBJ1-2, the full variable domain is NAGVMQNPRHLVRRRGQEARLRCSPMKGHSHVYWYRQLPEEGLKFMVYLQKENIIDESGMPKERFSAEFPKEGPSILRIQQVVRGDSAAYFCASSPIQGTYGYTFGSGTRLTVV.

This rearrangement joins TRBV7-9 to TRBJ2-7, with TRBD1 as a possible D gene (5 bases). V was trimmed by 5 bases and J by 1 base, leaving 15 bases between them. Germline lookup yields CDR1 SEHNR and CDR2 FQNEAQ (reference sequence). The CDR3 is made up of 15 amino acids. Here the CDR3 DNA reads TGTGCCAGCAGCCGACAAGTTTCAGGGTCCTACGAGCAGTACTTC. Amino acid sequence: CASSRQVSGSYEQYF. Supplemented by reference TRBV7-9 and TRBJ2-7, the full variable domain reads DTGVSQNPRHKITKRGQNVTFRCDPISEHNRLYWYRQTLGQGPEFLTYFQNEAQLEKSRLLSDRFSAERPKGSFSTLEIQRTEQGDSAMYLCASSRQVSGSYEQYFGPGTRLTVT.

This sequence joins TRBV30 and TRBJ1-3, with 7 bases that match TRBD1. Germline CDR1 is GTSNPN and CDR2 is SVGIG (reference sequence). This CDR3 region has 14 residues. V shed 1 base and J 4 bases; nucleotides not matched to a gene: 4. The CDR3 loop reads CAWSEGALGNTIYF. CDR3 in DNA: TGTGCCTGGAGTGAGGGGGCGCTCGGAAACACCATATATTTT.